The rows below give T cell receptor beta chains drawn from one sample of a study of blood T cell repertoires in COVID-19. Using immunoSEQ multiplex PCR, the repertoire was profiled, and TCRdb retains in-frame clones only, with some absent. In the table there are about 180,000 clones, roughly 77% of which are singletons. The sequenced sample consisted of peripheral blood. The receptors stem from a man aged 65 to 85 with active or convalescent COVID-19. CDR3s include the opening cysteine and the closing phenylalanine or tryptophan. The D gene is left open where the match is weak. Rows may omit the clone size; those that give it use once, few, many or a size class.

>TRBJ1-2|TRBV6-5|-|-
CASSFNEGEGDYGYTF
TGTGCCAGCAGTTTCAACGAGGGGGAAGGGGACTATGGCTACACCTTC
>TRBJ2-2|TRBV2|TRBD1|once
CASSGGQGNTGELFF
TGTGCCAGCAGTGGGGGACAGGGCAACACCGGGGAGCTGTTTTTT
>TRBJ1-4|TRBV18|-|-
CASSPNRAGPQEKLFF
TGTGCCAGCTCACCAAATCGGGCAGGGCCTCAAGAAAAACTGTTTTTT
>TRBJ2-7|TRBV5-4|-|-
CASSRFGGEKTYEQYF
TGTGCCAGCAGCCGCTTCGGGGGAGAGAAGACCTACGAGCAGTACTTC
>TRBJ2-2|TRBV6-4|-|many
CASSVTGDGTGELFF
TGTGCCAGCAGTGTAACCGGGGATGGCACCGGGGAGCTGTTTTTT
>TRBJ2-1|TRBV11-2|-|-
CASSLGEYGGHNEQFF
TGTGCCAGCAGCTTAGGGGAATACGGAGGTCACAATGAGCAGTTCTTC
>TRBJ1-2|TRBV2|TRBD1|-
CASSVTGMVDGYTF
TGTGCCAGCAGTGTGACAGGGATGGTAGATGGCTACACCTTC
>TRBJ1-1|TRBV7-6|TRBD1|-
CASSLGSQGASTNTEAFF
TGTGCCAGCAGCTTAGGTTCTCAGGGGGCTTCGACGAACACTGAAGCTTTCTTT
>TRBJ2-5|TRBV30|-|-
CAWGRSSAETQYF
TGTGCCTGGGGGAGGTCTAGTGCAGAGACCCAGTACTTC
>TRBJ2-3|TRBV19|TRBD2|-
CASNSRGDSTDTQYF
TGTGCCAGTAATTCGCGGGGGGACTCCACAGATACGCAGTATTTT
>TRBJ2-3|TRBV3-1/TRBV3-2|-|-
CASSLPGHTDTQYF
TGTGCCAGCAGCCTACCGGGACACACAGATACGCAGTATTTT
>TRBJ2-5|TRBV18|TRBD1|once
CASSPRTGVRETQYF
TGTGCCAGCTCACCTCGTACAGGGGTACGAGAGACCCAGTACTTC
>TRBJ2-1|TRBV18|-|-
CASSPSRGTPLRSNEQFF
TGTGCCAGCTCACCCTCACGAGGGACTCCCCTTAGGAGCAATGAGCAGTTCTTC
>TRBJ1-2|TRBV25-1|TRBD1|-
CASSEWGTGSSYGYTF
TGTGCCAGCAGTGAATGGGGGACAGGGAGTAGCTATGGCTACACCTTC
>TRBJ2-5|TRBV9|TRBD2|once
CASSSLGAGVETQYF
TGTGCCAGCAGCTCCCTAGGGGCGGGAGTAGAGACCCAGTACTTC
>TRBJ2-3|TRBV19|-|-
CASSKRPLSTDTQYF
TGTGCCAGTAGCAAGCGGCCCCTTAGCACAGATACGCAGTATTTT